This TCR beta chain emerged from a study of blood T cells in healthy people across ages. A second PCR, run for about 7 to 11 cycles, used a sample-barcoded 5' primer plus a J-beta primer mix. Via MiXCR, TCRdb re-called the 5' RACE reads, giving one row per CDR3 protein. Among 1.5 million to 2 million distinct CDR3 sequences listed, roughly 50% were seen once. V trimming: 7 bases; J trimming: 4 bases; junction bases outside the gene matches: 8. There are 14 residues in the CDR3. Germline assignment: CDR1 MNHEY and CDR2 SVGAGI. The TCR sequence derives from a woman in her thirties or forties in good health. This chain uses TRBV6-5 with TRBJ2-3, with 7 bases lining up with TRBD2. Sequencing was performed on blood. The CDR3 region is CASTRKRGADTQYF. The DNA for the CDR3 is TGTGCCAGCACCCGCAAGCGGGGCGCAGATACGCAGTATTTT.